This entry lists 11 T cell receptor beta chains sequenced from one sample in a study of blood T cells in healthy people across ages. With a J-beta primer mix and a sample-barcoded 5' primer, a second PCR ran about 7 to 11 cycles. Each CDR3 protein is one row after TCRdb ran MiXCR on the 5' RACE reads. Among over a million distinct CDR3 sequences listed, roughly 43% were seen once. Sequencing was performed on blood. The receptors derive from a woman aged 18-29 years in good health.

The rearrangement uses TRBV12-3 or TRBV12-4 and TRBJ1-2; D gene uncertain. This CDR3 spans 13 amino acids. The V end lost 3 bases, the J end lost 6 bases, and 11 bases lay between the germline ends. DNA of the CDR3: TGTGCCAGCAGTTTGACCCTGGACCATGGCTACACCTTC. Its translation is CASSLTLDHGYTF.

This clonotype was recorded a few times. The CDR3 region is CASSDRWVSTDTQYF. CDR3 DNA sequence: TGTGCCAGCAGCGACCGTTGGGTCAGCACAGATACGCAGTATTTT. V gene TRBV9 combines with J gene TRBJ2-3; the D is unclear. Germline V gives CDR1 SGDLS, CDR2 YYNGEE. V shed 3 bases and J shed 0 bases, with 11 bases lying between them. The CDR3 length is 15 residues.

This chain links TRBV18 with TRBJ1-2; D gene unclear. V was pared by 5 bases and J by 3 bases, with 16 bases between. The CDR3 consists of 15 residues. Germline lookup yields CDR1 KGHSH and CDR2 LQKENI. CDR3 loop: CASSFSDDSDYGYTF. For the CDR3, the DNA is TGTGCCAGCTCATTCTCGGACGATTCTGACTATGGCTACACCTTC.

The chain uses TRBV5-1 and TRBJ2-7, with D possibly matching TRBD2 (7 bases). V shed 2 bases and J shed 7 bases, with 22 bases lying between them. The CDR3 runs 16 residues. From germline, CDR1 is SGHRS and CDR2 YFSETQ. The CDR3 DNA sequence: TGCGCCAGCAGCTTCTTAGGGGGGGGGCCCTACAATGAGCAGTACTTC. Translating it yields CASSFLGGGPYNEQYF.

J is TRBJ2-5 and V is TRBV29-1; TRBD2 is a possible D gene (6 bases). Germline V gene sequence: CDR1 SQVTM, CDR2 ANQGSEA. CDR3 size: 12 residues. The germline V and J ends were trimmed by 6 bases and 11 bases, with 19 bases remaining between them. CDR3 nucleotides: TGCAGCGTGGCGGGACTCTACAATGAGCAGTACTTC. As protein: CSVAGLYNEQYF. The complete variable domain, with remaining parts taken from reference TRBV29-1 and TRBJ2-5, reads SAVISQKPSRDICQRGTSLTIQCQVDSQVTMMFWYRQQPGQSLTLIATANQGSEATYESGFVIDKFPISRPNLTFSTLTVSNMSPEDSSIYLCSVAGLYNEQYFGPGTRLLVL.

This clonotype appeared a few times. The genes are TRBV27 and TRBJ2-3, with 13 bases fitting TRBD2. The CDR3 runs 14 residues. Germline V gives CDR1 MNHEY, CDR2 SMNVEV (reference sequence). With V trimmed by 4 bases and J by 5 bases, 0 bases remained unmatched. The DNA for the CDR3 is TGTGCCAGCAGTTGGACTAGCGGGAGAGATACGCAGTATTTT. Protein: CASSWTSGRDTQYF.

This clonotype was picked up a small number of times. The V and J genes are TRBV18 and TRBJ1-4; unclear D gene. From germline, CDR1 is KGHSH and CDR2 LQKENI. Trimming took 5 bases from V and 8 from J, leaving 12 bases between them. CDR3 length: 13 residues. CDR3 DNA sequence: TGTGCCAGCTCAACCCCTGGGCGCGAAAAACTGTTTTTT. This translates into CASSTPGREKLFF.

CDR3 protein: CATRTGTDTEAFF. Here the CDR3 DNA reads TGTGCCACCCGAACCGGGACAGACACTGAAGCTTTCTTT. This chain links TRBV27 with TRBJ1-1, with 7 bases matching TRBD1. Trimming took 10 bases from V and 3 from J; bases not matched to a gene: 8. The CDR3 sequence is 13 residues long. Germline V CDR1 and CDR2: MNHEY, SMNVEV (reference sequence).

This clonotype appeared a few times. This sequence joins TRBV6-2 or TRBV6-3 and TRBJ2-5, with TRBD2 matching over 10 bases. The end of the DNA fits TRBJ2-7 better, so the J call may be wrong. CDR3 length: 15 residues. In germline, CDR1 is MNHEY, CDR2 SVGEGT. DNA for the CDR3: TGTGCCAGCAGTTACTCTACTAGCGGGACCTTCGAGCAGTACTTC. Its protein product is CASSYSTSGTFEQYF.

V and J are TRBV29-1 and TRBJ2-5; perhaps TRBD2 as D (5 bases). V lost 4 bases, J lost 5 bases, and 11 bases lay in between. The CDR3 covers 12 residues. Germline CDR1 reads SQVTM; CDR2 reads ANQGSEA. In DNA, the CDR3 is TGCAGCGTTGTAACCGGGGAGGAGACCCAGTACTTC. The encoded protein is CSVVTGEETQYF.

This clonotype was seen a few times. The chain joins TRBV7-9 to TRBJ2-3, with D unclear. The V gene's germline CDR1 is SEHNR and CDR2 FQNEAQ (reference sequence). This CDR3 comprises 13 residues. Trimming shortened V by 6 bases and J by 0 bases, and 7 bases separated the two germline ends. The CDR3 loop reads CASRAHSTDTQYF. The DNA of the CDR3 is TGTGCCAGCAGGGCTCACAGCACAGATACGCAGTATTTT. Full variable domain (rest looked up from reference TRBV7-9 and TRBJ2-3): DTGVSQNPRHKITKRGQNVTFRCDPISEHNRLYWYRQTLGQGPEFLTYFQNEAQLEKSRLLSDRFSAERPKGSFSTLEIQRTEQGDSAMYLCASRAHSTDTQYFGPGTRLTVL.